Listed here are 20 T cell receptor beta chains from one sample, sequenced in a study of blood T cells in healthy people across ages (dated by TCRdb to about 2015). The library was obtained by 5' RACE. This sample was sequenced with an Illumina HiSeq 2500. A second about 6 to 11 cycle PCR used a sample-barcoded 5' primer and a J-beta primer mix. TCRdb trimmed public reads at Q25 via fastp, called clones via MiXCR and kept in-frame beta chains. CDR3 protein sequences are deduplicated, and each keeps its most common genes and DNA. The sample profile shows more than 600,000 distinct CDR3 sequences; roughly 25% of them were found once. More than 8% of the sample belongs to the ten largest clones. A further study also used this sample, focusing on T cells of mothers and their children.

The sample comprised blood. These receptors were taken from a boy between 5 and 17 years old in good health.

The chain carries TRBV29-1 and TRBJ2-7; maybe TRBD1 (6 bases). The CDR3 spans 14 residues. The germline V gene has CDR1 SQVTM and CDR2 ANQGSEA. V dropped 6 bases and J dropped 0 bases, with 15 bases sitting between them. The CDR3 loop reads CSVLNRDTSYEQYF. The DNA for the CDR3 is TGCAGCGTCCTGAACCGGGACACCTCCTACGAGCAGTACTTC.

The chain combines TRBV12-3 or TRBV12-4 with TRBJ2-5; 13 nucleotides match TRBD2. Matching the DNA end better, TRBJ2-1 makes the J call doubtful. The length of the CDR3 is 15 residues. In DNA, the CDR3 is TGTGCCAGCAGTACCAGGACTAGCGGGAGAAATGAGCAGTTCTTC. Translating gives CASSTRTSGRNEQFF.

CDR3: CSVRGGASYNEQFF. DNA of the CDR3: TGCAGCGTTCGCGGCGGGGCCAGCTACAATGAGCAGTTCTTC. The V gene is TRBV29-1, the J gene TRBJ2-1; D might be TRBD2 (6 bases). The V end lost 5 bases, the J end lost 3 bases, and 14 bases lay between the germline ends. The CDR3 consists of 14 residues. Per the germline V gene, CDR1 is SQVTM and CDR2 is ANQGSEA.

The chain carries TRBV7-3 and TRBJ2-1, with D unresolved. The CDR3 covers 13 residues. The germline V and J ends were trimmed by 2 bases and 6 bases, with 8 bases remaining between them. Germline V gene sequence: CDR1 SGHTA, CDR2 FQGTGA. The CDR3 is CASSLRWGNEQFF. CDR3 DNA: TGTGCCAGCAGCTTACGCTGGGGCAATGAGCAGTTCTTC. The full variable domain, with the rest looked up from reference TRBV7-3 and TRBJ2-1, is GAGVSQTPSNKVTEKGKYVELRCDPISGHTALYWYRQSLGQGPEFLIYFQGTGAADDSGLPNDRFFAVRPEGSVSTLKIQRTERGDSAVYLCASSLRWGNEQFFGPGTRLTVL.

V gene TRBV5-5 combines with J gene TRBJ2-3, with 7 positions matching TRBD2. This CDR3 is built from 16 residues. Germline V gene data show CDR1 as SGHKS and CDR2 as YYEKEE (reference sequence). J lost 4 bases, V lost 4 bases, and 12 bases had no gene match. The CDR3 DNA is TGTGCCAGCAGCCCGTATGCGGGAGTGACTGCAGATACGCAGTATTTT. This translates into CASSPYAGVTADTQYF.

This clonotype was seen once. This chain connects TRBV5-1 to TRBJ2-1; TRBD2 matches 10 bases. This CDR3 is built from 18 residues. Germline CDR1 is SGHRS and CDR2 is YFSETQ. The J segment lost 5 bases and the V segment lost 3 bases, leaving 14 bases of the junction unmatched. The CDR3 loop reads CASSSIYQSGGVNNEQFF. DNA for the CDR3: TGCGCCAGCAGCTCGATTTACCAAAGCGGGGGGGTTAACAATGAGCAGTTCTTC. Drawing the rest from reference TRBV5-1 and TRBJ2-1, the complete variable domain is KAGVTQTPRYLIKTRGQQVTLSCSPISGHRSVSWYQQTPGQGLQFLFEYFSETQRNKGNFPGRFSGRQFSNSRSEMNVSTLELGDSALYLCASSSIYQSGGVNNEQFFGPGTRLTVL.

This chain uses TRBV7-9 with TRBJ1-4; D is possibly TRBD1 (6 bases). The CDR3 is 16 amino acids. Trimming shortened V by 2 bases and J by 1 base, and 11 bases separated the two germline ends. Germline assignment: CDR1 SEHNR and CDR2 FQNEAQ (reference sequence). CDR3 sequence: CASSLIGGGTNEKLFF. CDR3 bases: TGTGCCAGCAGCTTAATAGGGGGAGGAACTAATGAAAAACTGTTTTTT.

V is TRBV29-1 and J is TRBJ2-3, with 9 bases matching TRBD1. Germline loops: CDR1 SQVTM, CDR2 ANQGSEA. The CDR3 has 14 residues. V was clipped by 6 bases and J by 6 bases; unmatched bases: 10. The CDR3 spells CSVGSGTGSDTQYF. CDR3 sequence (DNA): TGCAGCGTAGGATCCGGGACAGGGTCCGATACGCAGTATTTT.

The rearrangement uses TRBV5-1 and TRBJ1-4, with D unclear. This CDR3 region has 15 residues. V lost 2 bases, J lost 0 bases, and 8 bases lay in between. In germline, CDR1 is SGHRS, CDR2 YFSETQ. DNA for the CDR3: TGCGCCAGCAGCTTTCAGTACGCAACTAATGAAAAACTGTTTTTT. It is translated as CASSFQYATNEKLFF.

The gene calls are TRBV20-1 and TRBJ2-1, with a weak D call TRBD2 (6 bases). The CDR3 consists of 15 residues. CDR1 is DFQATT and CDR2 is SNEGSKA in the germline V gene (reference sequence). Deletions cut 0 bases from V and 4 bases from J, with 13 bases between. CDR3 bases: TGCAGTGCTAGAGATGACGGGGGAGTGTACAATGAGCAGTTCTTC. Its protein is CSARDDGGVYNEQFF.

The sample holds a few counts of this clonotype. The chain links TRBV29-1 to TRBJ2-7; no clear D gene. Germline assignment: CDR1 SQVTM and CDR2 ANQGSEA. The CDR3 totals 12 residues. V lost 1 base and J 4 bases, leaving 8 bases between the germline ends. The CDR3 reads CSVEAFGYEQYF. CDR3 DNA sequence: TGCAGCGTTGAAGCCTTTGGATACGAGCAGTACTTC.

This clonotype was picked up a small number of times. J is TRBJ2-5 and V is TRBV20-1; possibly TRBD1 for D (7 bases). The J call is in doubt because the DNA end fits TRBJ2-7 better. Germline V lookup: CDR1 DFQATT, CDR2 SNEGSKA (reference sequence). CDR3 size: 13 residues. The CDR3 DNA is TGCAGTGCTACCCAGGGGGGAACCTACGAGCAGTACTTC. As protein: CSATQGGTYEQYF.

This chain joins TRBV7-2 and TRBJ2-5; 9 bases align to TRBD2. Germline V gives CDR1 SGHTA, CDR2 FQGNSA. Unmatched junction bases numbered 9, after V lost 5 bases and J lost 5 bases. The CDR3 covers 15 residues. The chain's CDR3 is CASSLLAGASETQYF. The CDR3 region has the DNA TGTGCCAGCAGCCTGTTAGCGGGAGCAAGTGAGACCCAGTACTTC.

This clonotype was seen a handful of times. The rearrangement joins TRBV5-1 to TRBJ1-3, with a tentative D call TRBD1 (5 bases). Germline V lookup: CDR1 SGHRS, CDR2 YFSETQ. The CDR3 consists of 16 residues. The V end was cut by 4 bases, the J end by 0 bases, with 14 bases between. The CDR3, as DNA: TGCGCCAGCAGCCGGAGGGCAGGGACCTCTGGAAACACCATATATTTT. Protein product: CASSRRAGTSGNTIYF.

V and J are TRBV6-5 and TRBJ1-1; 7 nucleotides match TRBD1. Germline V gives CDR1 MNHEY, CDR2 SVGAGI. The CDR3 consists of 16 residues. V lost 5 bases, J lost 6 bases, and 15 bases stayed unmatched. The CDR3 DNA sequence: TGTGCCAGCAGTCACCATGACAGGGATCCCCCGTCTGAAGCTTTCTTT. It codes for CASSHHDRDPPSEAFF.

This clonotype was detected a few times. The genes are TRBV18 and TRBJ2-1, with 12 positions matching TRBD2. V lost 2 bases, J lost 8 bases, and 4 bases stayed unmatched. The CDR3 covers 15 residues. Germline values: CDR1 KGHSH, CDR2 LQKENI. The CDR3 DNA follows: TGTGCCAGCTCACCATCACTAGCGGGAGGCCATGAGCAGTTCTTC. This codes for CASSPSLAGGHEQFF.

This clonotype was detected only a few times. The rearrangement joins TRBV4-3 to TRBJ2-5, with a tentative D call TRBD2 (6 bases). Germline V gene lookup returns CDR1 LGHNA and CDR2 YSLEER. V lost 1 base to trimming and J lost 3 bases, with 24 bases between them. This CDR3 region has 19 residues. The CDR3 DNA is TGCGCCAGCAGCCAAGTTCTCACCTCGGGACTCTTACAAGAAGAGACCCAGTACTTC. Protein product: CASSQVLTSGLLQEETQYF.

The V and J genes are TRBV20-1 and TRBJ2-3; a possible D gene is TRBD2 (5 bases). Germline CDR1 and CDR2: DFQATT and SNEGSKA (reference sequence). The CDR3 length is 15 residues. V was pared by 6 bases and J by 5 bases, with 21 bases between. CDR3 amino acids: CSARPPAEFLDTQYF. DNA for the CDR3: TGCAGTGCCCGCCCCCCAGCGGAATTCCTAGATACGCAGTATTTT.

V is TRBV7-3 and J is TRBJ2-1; TRBD2 matches 14 bases. The DNA matches TRBJ2-7 better at its end, which makes the J call doubtful. The germline gives CDR1 SGHTA, CDR2 FQGTGA. CDR3 length: 15 amino acids. This chain's CDR3 is CASSRLAGGYNEQYF. The CDR3 DNA follows: TGTGCCAGCAGCCGACTAGCGGGAGGGTACAACGAGCAGTACTTC.

The V gene is TRBV7-2, the J gene TRBJ1-1; 10 bases are shared with TRBD1. V dropped 6 bases and J dropped 8; count of bases not matched to a gene: 3. The CDR3 covers 12 residues. Germline CDR1 reads SGHTA; CDR2 reads FQGNSA. DNA of the CDR3: TGTGCCAGCAGTCAGACAGGGGGCGAAGCTTTCTTT. Translation: CASSQTGGEAFF.